This T cell receptor (beta chain) was found in a study of shared clonotypes between healthy human individuals. Germline trimming cut 3 bases from V and 0 bases from J; bases unmatched to any gene: 10. This CDR3 is 17 amino acids long. Per germline, CDR1 MNHEY and CDR2 SMNVEV (reference sequence). Measured with immunoSEQ multiplex PCR; TCRdb has only the in-frame clones, and not every one. The table lists about 2.4 million clones, approximately 94% of them singletons. General study findings and limits: Deeper or shallower sequencing was expected to change how clonotypes are shared among donors.

With regard to this clone: The antigen is unknown.

The source material was naive CD4+ T cells from PBMCs. Subset reported: CD45RA+ positively selected. The sequence was obtained from a young man in good health. Some clones in this sample may be carry-over from other donors' samples. This rearrangement joins TRBV27 to TRBJ1-1, with 7 bases matching TRBD1. Here the CDR3 DNA reads TGTGCCAGCAGTTTCCTTTGGGAGGGGGCCGTGAACACTGAAGCTTTCTTT. Translation: CASSFLWEGAVNTEAFF.